The present T cell receptor (beta chain) was sequenced within a study of T cell responses to AZD1222 COVID-19 vaccine. As regards this clone: Its antigen is currently unknown.

Study-wide points: Spike-specific TCRs gained breadth and depth after people received two AZD1222 doses. Females outnumbered males among donors, who were mostly white British; clonal diversity was possibly underestimated. With dominance at 160-218 and 743-854, vaccine-associated CD4 TCRs spanned spike.

Produced via immunoSEQ multiplex PCR; TCRdb's table is partial and in-frame only. Here the sample spans some 280,000 clones, 90% to 95% being singletons. The sequence was obtained from an adult who received the AZD1222 COVID-19 vaccine. The sample in question was peripheral blood, obtained 28 days after the second AZD1222 dose.

The CDR3 DNA sequence: TGCGCCAGCTCTCGGGACGGGACTGCCGATGCCGTCGAGGGCTACACCTTC. It codes for CASSRDGTADAVEGYTF. The chain combines TRBV5-1 with TRBJ1-2; tentative D call: TRBD1 (5 bases). This CDR3 has 17 residues. V lost 7 bases, J lost 8 bases, and 30 bases lay in between. Germline CDR1 and CDR2: SGHRS and YFSETQ.